The rows below give T cell receptor beta chains drawn from one sample of a study of blood T cell repertoires in COVID-19. Some clones are missing from TCRdb's copy, which holds only in-frame ones; the method was immunoSEQ multiplex PCR. The table records about 400,000 clones, roughly 86% of them present only once. Sequencing was carried out using PBMCs or T cells enriched from blood (not recorded which). The receptors were sampled from a woman in her thirties or forties with acute COVID-19. CDR3s include the opening cysteine and the closing phenylalanine or tryptophan. The D gene is left open where the match is weak. Not every row has a clone size; where given, it reads once, few, many or a size class.

D gene,J gene,V gene,clone size,CDR3 length,CDR3 protein,CDR3 DNA
NA,TRBJ1-5,TRBV7-9,NA,15,CASSLGRDSNQPQHF,TGTGCCAGCAGCTTAGGGAGGGATAGCAATCAGCCCCAGCATTTT
NA,TRBJ2-7,TRBV13,NA,14,CASSPERASYEQYF,TGTGCCAGCAGCCCGGAGAGGGCCTCCTACGAGCAGTACTTC
TRBD1,TRBJ1-2,TRBV4-1,NA,15,CASSLSRTGSDRYTF,TGCGCCAGCAGCCTCTCAAGGACAGGGTCGGATCGCTACACCTTC
TRBD1,TRBJ1-1,TRBV10-3,NA,13,CAIRDRGDTEAFF,TGTGCCATCAGGGACAGGGGGGACACTGAAGCTTTCTTT
NA,TRBJ1-6,TRBV19,NA,15,CASTVRSSYNSPLHF,TGTGCCAGTACTGTAAGGAGCTCCTATAATTCACCCCTCCACTTT
TRBD1,TRBJ1-4,TRBV29-1,NA,13,CSASGGAGEKLFF,TGCAGCGCCTCAGGGGGCGCGGGTGAAAAACTGTTTTTT
TRBD2,TRBJ2-5,TRBV7-8,NA,17,CASEKGLAGDFQETQYF,TGTGCCAGCGAAAAGGGACTAGCGGGGGACTTCCAAGAGACCCAGTACTTC
NA,TRBJ2-7,TRBV15,NA,15,CATSRPTGTTYEQYF,TGTGCCACCAGCAGACCTACAGGGACAACCTACGAGCAGTACTTC
NA,TRBJ2-5,TRBV5-1,NA,12,CASSLALETQYF,TGCGCCAGCAGCTTGGCTTTGGAGACCCAGTACTTC
TRBD1,TRBJ1-5,TRBV10-1,once,15,CASSELGQGSQPQHF,TGCGCCAGCAGTGAGCTGGGACAGGGGAGTCAGCCCCAGCATTTT
TRBD1,TRBJ1-1,TRBV5-6,NA,15,CASSYSGGLNTEAFF,TGTGCCAGCAGTTATTCAGGGGGCTTGAACACTGAAGCTTTCTTT
TRBD1,TRBJ1-2,TRBV30,NA,14,CAWSVDRGYYGYTF,TGTGCCTGGAGTGTAGACAGGGGGTACTATGGCTACACCTTC
TRBD2,TRBJ2-3,TRBV3-1/TRBV3-2,NA,13,CATTSGGADTQYF,TGTGCCACGACTAGCGGGGGAGCAGATACGCAGTATTTT
NA,TRBJ2-5,TRBV2,few,13,CASTHRVGETQYF,TGTGCCAGCACCCACAGGGTGGGGGAGACCCAGTACTTC
NA,TRBJ1-1,TRBV2,NA,15,CASSDAGQGNTEAFF,TGTGCCAGCAGTGATGCAGGGCAAGGGAACACTGAAGCTTTCTTT
NA,TRBJ1-4,TRBV30,NA,17,CAWSGIGGTTTNEKLFF,TGTGCCTGGAGTGGGATCGGGGGGACGACAACTAATGAAAAACTGTTTTTT
NA,TRBJ1-1,TRBV2,NA,12,CASEYWNTEAFF,TGTGCCAGCGAGTATTGGAACACTGAAGCTTTCTTT
TRBD2,TRBJ2-1,TRBV2,NA,20,CASSDYGLAGGTHIYNEQFF,TGTGCCAGCAGTGATTATGGACTAGCGGGGGGTACACACATTTACAATGAGCAGTTCTTC
NA,TRBJ1-5,TRBV5-6,NA,17,CASSLAGIGYSNQPQHF,TGTGCCAGCAGCTTGGCAGGGATCGGGTATAGCAATCAGCCCCAGCATTTT
TRBD2,TRBJ2-5,TRBV11-2,NA,15,CASSPQRGGQKTQYF,TGTGCCAGCAGCCCACAACGGGGGGGGCAAAAGACCCAGTACTTC
NA,TRBJ1-3,TRBV5-8,once,15,CASSLYRSSGNTIYF,TGTGCCAGCAGCTTATACAGATCCTCTGGAAACACCATATATTTT
NA,TRBJ1-1,TRBV5-1,NA,15,CASSSSGRANTEAFF,TGCGCCAGCAGCTCGTCGGGCAGGGCGAACACTGAAGCTTTCTTT
NA,TRBJ1-2,TRBV6-1,once,13,CASSPLFEYGYTF,TGTGCCAGCAGTCCCCTCTTTGAGTATGGCTACACCTTC
NA,TRBJ2-3,TRBV9,NA,15,CASSVRLGGGDTQYF,TGTGCCAGCAGCGTAAGGTTAGGGGGGGGAGATACGCAGTATTTT
NA,TRBJ2-5,TRBV3-1/TRBV3-2,NA,14,CASSSRWGRETQYF,TGTGCCAGCAGCTCCCGGTGGGGGAGGGAGACCCAGTACTTC
TRBD1,TRBJ2-2,TRBV5-4,few,15,CASSTQGVNTGELFF,TGTGCCAGCAGCACACAGGGGGTCAACACCGGGGAGCTGTTTTTT
TRBD1,TRBJ1-3,TRBV5-1,NA,16,CASSLEGQTSGNTIYF,TGCGCCAGCAGCTTGGAGGGACAGACCTCTGGAAACACCATATATTTT
TRBD1,TRBJ2-1,TRBV5-4,NA,16,CASSSQGQGSRVGQFF,TGTGCCAGCAGCTCCCAAGGACAGGGGAGTCGAGTTGGGCAGTTCTTC
TRBD2,TRBJ2-5,TRBV5-1,NA,16,CASSPTSGGIQETQYF,TGCGCCAGCAGCCCGACTAGCGGGGGGATTCAAGAGACCCAGTACTTC
TRBD1,TRBJ2-7,TRBV6-5,NA,15,CASSYKGQGLGEQYF,TGTGCCAGCAGTTACAAGGGACAGGGGCTAGGCGAGCAGTACTTC
NA,TRBJ1-2,TRBV3-1/TRBV3-2,NA,15,CASSQETILNYGYTF,TGTGCCAGCAGCCAAGAGACTATCTTAAACTATGGCTACACCTTC
NA,TRBJ2-5,TRBV6-5,NA,13,CASTFGSQETQYF,TGTGCCAGCACTTTCGGGAGCCAAGAGACCCAGTACTTC
TRBD1,TRBJ1-5,TRBV29-1,NA,13,CSVLLQGGQPQHF,TGCAGCGTTCTATTACAGGGGGGACAGCCCCAGCATTTT
TRBD1,TRBJ2-7,TRBV27,NA,13,CASRGQGTYEQYF,TGTGCCAGTAGGGGACAGGGGACTTACGAGCAGTACTTC
NA,TRBJ1-6,TRBV5-3,once,17,CARSPPAGALYNSPLHF,TGTGCCAGAAGCCCACCCGCAGGGGCCCTATATAATTCACCCCTCCACTTT
NA,TRBJ1-5,TRBV2,few,13,CASSASERRPQHF,TGTGCCAGCAGTGCATCGGAGAGACGGCCCCAGCATTTT
TRBD1,TRBJ2-6,TRBV7-6,NA,17,CASSLGGTASGANVLTF,TGTGCCAGCAGCTTAGGAGGGACAGCCTCTGGGGCCAACGTCCTGACTTTC
NA,TRBJ2-1,TRBV19,NA,16,CASRAPGAGSYNEQFF,TGTGCCAGTAGGGCTCCTGGGGCCGGATCCTACAATGAGCAGTTCTTC
TRBD2,TRBJ2-3,TRBV7-9,NA,15,CASSLSGGEADTQYF,TGTGCCAGCAGCCTCAGCGGGGGGGAGGCAGATACGCAGTATTTT
NA,TRBJ2-7,TRBV30,NA,11,CAWKQGYEQYF,TGTGCCTGGAAACAGGGTTACGAGCAGTACTTC
NA,TRBJ1-4,TRBV5-1,NA,14,CASSFTSTNEKLFF,TGCGCCAGCAGCTTCACATCAACTAATGAAAAACTGTTTTTT